What follows is one TCR beta chain and its context. Its specificity is not known. The CDR3 is 16 amino acids. Per germline, CDR1 DFQATT and CDR2 SNEGSKA (reference sequence). The sample originates from a study of monozygotic twins with inflammatory bowel disease. Study-wide results and caveats: Subtypes among T cells remained indistinguishable. IBD patients share fewer clonotypes with other people than healthy twins do, especially with disease activity.

For each CDR3 protein, TCRdb gives one entry from its re-call of the 5' RACE reads, without DNA. Reported are some 400,000 distinct CDR3 sequences; the ten largest clones contain roughly 2.2%. This chain joins TRBV20-1 and TRBJ2-2; TCRdb gives TRBD1 as the D gene, but with no DNA this cannot be confirmed. Sequenced sample: blood. The TCR sequence derives from a human donor with ulcerative colitis or Crohn's disease, or a healthy co-twin of an affected twin (not recorded which). Here the CDR3 reads CSARDYWGSQTGELFF.